This entry is about one TCR beta chain. Antigen unknown. The data were taken from a study of T cell responses to AZD1222 COVID-19 vaccine. Study overall: The study pooled second doses at about 4 or about 12 weeks. Study results and limitations: The donor group comprised mostly white British people and more females; the analysis possibly underestimated clonal diversity. Spike-specific TCR breadth and depth both grew after two AZD1222 doses.

The table came from immunoSEQ multiplex PCR; TCRdb's copy has only in-frame clones and leaves some out. In the table there are around 140,000 clones, about 91% of which are singletons. Germline V gene lookup returns CDR1 MDHEN and CDR2 SYDVKM. The J segment lost 4 bases and the V segment lost 2 bases, leaving 12 bases of the junction unmatched. CDR3 length: 19 residues. The receptor's source is an adult in good health. This chain connects TRBV28 to TRBJ2-1; 12 positions match TRBD1. This sample comprised peripheral blood, obtained on day 0 of AZD1222 vaccination. The CDR3 sequence is CASSLGTGGITNTYNEQFF. The CDR3 bases are TGTGCCAGCAGTTTAGGGACAGGGGGCATCACAAATACGTACAATGAGCAGTTCTTC.